This T cell receptor (beta chain) came from a study of blood T cell repertoires in COVID-19. Study at large: From T cells, B-cell-depleted T cells, or PBMCs came the material, which was cDNA or gDNA.

Germline lookup yields CDR1 SGHDT and CDR2 YYEEEE. J was trimmed by 5 bases and V by 0 bases; bases with no gene match: 8. The CDR3 spans 15 residues. The study drew participants aged about 18 to 90 years from roughly 25 US areas. Some clones are missing from TCRdb's copy, which holds only in-frame ones; the method was immunoSEQ multiplex PCR. The sample holds 350,000 or so clones, roughly 85% seen once. The sample consisted of PBMCs or T cells enriched from blood (not recorded which). This receptor was identified in a middle-aged woman with acute COVID-19. The rearrangement uses TRBV5-6 and TRBJ2-7, with TRBD1 matching over 7 bases. CDR3: CASSLVGGQYNEQYF. Written as DNA, the CDR3 is TGTGCCAGCAGCTTGGTAGGGGGACAGTACAACGAGCAGTACTTC. Filled out from reference TRBV5-6 and TRBJ2-7, the complete variable domain reads DAGVTQSPTHLIKTRGQQVTLRCSPKSGHDTVSWYQQALGQGPQFIFQYYEEEERQRGNFPDRFSGHQFPNYSSELNVNALLLGDSALYLCASSLVGGQYNEQYFGPGTRLTVT.